The source of this T cell receptor beta chain is a study of CD8+CD57+ T cells in acquired aplastic anemia. Study at large: Recorded DNA amounts for sorted CD4+ and CD8+ cells had an average of 3.2 ug. Sequencing produced an average of about 10 million reads per healthy donor for CD4+ cells. Overall study findings and caveats: Some 30 shared CD8+ CDR3s appeared highly expressed within patients' immunodominant clones. Significance was not reached for CD8+ Simpson's diversity between patients and controls.

The study profiled TCR beta VDJ and CDR3 using genomic DNA as template. TCRdb re-derived calls from the reads in MiXCR, one entry per CDR3 protein. The table includes under 200,000 distinct CDR3 sequences, 55% to 70% detected once. J lost 0 bases, V lost 3 bases, and 3 bases had no gene match. This CDR3 region has 16 residues. Remarks on this clonotype: The antigen remains unidentified.

The TCR was taken from a human donor in good health. The rearrangement uses TRBV12-3 or TRBV12-4 and TRBJ2-3; 10 nucleotides agree with TRBD2. Sequenced material: sorted CD4+, CD8+, or CD8+CD57+ T cells (not recorded which) from PBMCs. CDR3 protein: CASSLGLAYSTDTQYF. CDR3 nucleotide sequence: TGTGCCAGCAGTTTGGGACTAGCGTATAGCACAGATACGCAGTATTTT.